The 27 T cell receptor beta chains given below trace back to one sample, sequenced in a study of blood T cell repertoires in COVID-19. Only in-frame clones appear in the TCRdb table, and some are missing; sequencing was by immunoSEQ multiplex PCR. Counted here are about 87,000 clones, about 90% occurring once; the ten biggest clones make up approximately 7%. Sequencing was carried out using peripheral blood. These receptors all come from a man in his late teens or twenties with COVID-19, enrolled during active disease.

The CDR3 protein is CASSFLGTGNQPQHF. CDR3 sequence (DNA): TGTGCCAGCAGTTTCTTAGGGACAGGCAATCAGCCCCAGCATTTT. The chain combines TRBV27 with TRBJ1-5, with 7 positions matching TRBD1. The V and J ends lost 3 bases and 2 bases, in that order; junction bases with no gene match: 4. In germline, CDR1 is MNHEY, CDR2 SMNVEV (reference sequence). This CDR3 comprises 15 residues.

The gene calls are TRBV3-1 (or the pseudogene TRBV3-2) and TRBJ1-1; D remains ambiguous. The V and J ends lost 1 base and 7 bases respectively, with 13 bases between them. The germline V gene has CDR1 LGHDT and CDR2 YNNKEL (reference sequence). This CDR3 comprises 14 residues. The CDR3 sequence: CASSQGRNSDEAFF. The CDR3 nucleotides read TGTGCCAGCAGCCAAGGCAGGAATAGCGATGAAGCTTTCTTT.

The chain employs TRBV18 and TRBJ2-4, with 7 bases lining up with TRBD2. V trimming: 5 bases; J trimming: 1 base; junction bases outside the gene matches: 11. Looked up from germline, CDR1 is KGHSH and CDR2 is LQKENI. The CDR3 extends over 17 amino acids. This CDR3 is CASSGGAGPGAKNIQYF. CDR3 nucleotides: TGTGCCAGCTCAGGAGGAGCGGGACCGGGGGCCAAAAACATTCAGTACTTC.

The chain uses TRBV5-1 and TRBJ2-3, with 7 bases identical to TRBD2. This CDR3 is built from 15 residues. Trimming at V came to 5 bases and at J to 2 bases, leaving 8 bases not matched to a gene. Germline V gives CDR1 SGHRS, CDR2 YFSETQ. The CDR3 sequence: CASSRWGGPTDTQYF. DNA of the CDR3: TGCGCCAGCAGTCGGTGGGGGGGTCCCACAGATACGCAGTATTTT.

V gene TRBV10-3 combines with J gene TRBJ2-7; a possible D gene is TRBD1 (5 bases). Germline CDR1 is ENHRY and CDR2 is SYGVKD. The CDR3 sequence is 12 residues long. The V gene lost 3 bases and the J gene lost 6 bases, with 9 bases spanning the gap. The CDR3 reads CAISDPGREQYF. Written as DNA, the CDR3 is TGTGCCATCAGTGACCCAGGGCGCGAGCAGTACTTC.

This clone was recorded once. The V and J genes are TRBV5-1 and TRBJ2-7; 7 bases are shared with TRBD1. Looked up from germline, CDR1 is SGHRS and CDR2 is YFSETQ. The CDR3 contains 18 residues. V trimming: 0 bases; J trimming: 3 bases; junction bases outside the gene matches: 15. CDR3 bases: TGCGCCAGCAGCTTGGCCGTTGGGACAGATCCCCTGATCTACGAGCAGTACTTC. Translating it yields CASSLAVGTDPLIYEQYF.

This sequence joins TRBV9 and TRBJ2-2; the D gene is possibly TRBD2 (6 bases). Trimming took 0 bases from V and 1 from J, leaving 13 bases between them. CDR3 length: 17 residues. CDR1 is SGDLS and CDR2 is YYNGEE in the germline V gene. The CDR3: CASSVVAGNRNTGELFF. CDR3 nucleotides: TGTGCCAGCAGCGTAGTTGCGGGGAATCGGAACACCGGGGAGCTGTTTTTT.

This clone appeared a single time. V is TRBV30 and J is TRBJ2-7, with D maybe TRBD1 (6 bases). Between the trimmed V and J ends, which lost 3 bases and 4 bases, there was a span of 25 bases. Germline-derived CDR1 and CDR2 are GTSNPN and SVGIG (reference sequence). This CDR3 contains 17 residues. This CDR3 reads CAWSPPDRSLGQYEQYF. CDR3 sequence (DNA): TGTGCCTGGAGCCCCCCTGACAGGTCCCTCGGCCAATACGAGCAGTACTTC.

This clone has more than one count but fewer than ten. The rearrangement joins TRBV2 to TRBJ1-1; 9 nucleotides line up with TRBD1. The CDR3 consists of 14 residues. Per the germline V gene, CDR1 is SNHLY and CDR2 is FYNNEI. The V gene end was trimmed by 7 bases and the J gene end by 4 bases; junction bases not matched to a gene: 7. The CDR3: CASTFGQGSTEAFF. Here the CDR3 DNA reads TGTGCCAGCACCTTTGGACAGGGGAGCACTGAAGCTTTCTTT.

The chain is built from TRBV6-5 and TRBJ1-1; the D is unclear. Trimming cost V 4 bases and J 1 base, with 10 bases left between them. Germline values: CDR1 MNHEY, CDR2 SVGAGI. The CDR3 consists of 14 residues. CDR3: CASSLRGRNTEAFF. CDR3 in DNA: TGTGCCAGCAGTTTGCGAGGCAGGAACACTGAAGCTTTCTTT.

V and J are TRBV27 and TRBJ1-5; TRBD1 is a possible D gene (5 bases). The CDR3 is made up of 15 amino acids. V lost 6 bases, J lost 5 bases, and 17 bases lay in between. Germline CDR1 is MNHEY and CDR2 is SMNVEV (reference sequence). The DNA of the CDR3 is TGTGCCAGCAGCCCCCGGGGGGGGGAGCATCAGCCCCAGCATTTT. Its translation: CASSPRGGEHQPQHF.

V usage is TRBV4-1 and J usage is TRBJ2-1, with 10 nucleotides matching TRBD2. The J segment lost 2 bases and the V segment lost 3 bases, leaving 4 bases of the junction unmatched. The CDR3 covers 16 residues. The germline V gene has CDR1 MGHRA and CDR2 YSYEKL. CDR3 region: CASSQGTSGTYNEQFF. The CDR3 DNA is TGCGCCAGCAGCCAGGGCACTAGCGGGACCTACAATGAGCAGTTCTTC.

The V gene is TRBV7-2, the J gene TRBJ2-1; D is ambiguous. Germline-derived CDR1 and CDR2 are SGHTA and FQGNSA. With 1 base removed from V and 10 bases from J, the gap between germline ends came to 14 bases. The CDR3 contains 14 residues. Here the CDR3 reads CASSLGRSTREQFF. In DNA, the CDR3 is TGTGCCAGCAGCTTAGGTCGGTCGACTCGCGAGCAGTTCTTC.

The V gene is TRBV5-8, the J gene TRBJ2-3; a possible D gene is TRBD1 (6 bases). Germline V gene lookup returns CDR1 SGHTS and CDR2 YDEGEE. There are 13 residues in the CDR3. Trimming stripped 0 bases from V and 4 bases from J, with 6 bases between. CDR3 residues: CASSLEGADTQYF. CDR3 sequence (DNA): TGTGCCAGCAGCTTGGAGGGGGCAGATACGCAGTATTTT.

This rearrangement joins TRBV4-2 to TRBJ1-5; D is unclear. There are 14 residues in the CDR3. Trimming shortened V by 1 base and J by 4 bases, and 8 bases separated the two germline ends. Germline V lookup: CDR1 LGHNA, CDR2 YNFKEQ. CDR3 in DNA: TGTGCCAGCAGCCAAGGCACGACAAATCAGCCCCAGCATTTT. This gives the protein CASSQGTTNQPQHF.

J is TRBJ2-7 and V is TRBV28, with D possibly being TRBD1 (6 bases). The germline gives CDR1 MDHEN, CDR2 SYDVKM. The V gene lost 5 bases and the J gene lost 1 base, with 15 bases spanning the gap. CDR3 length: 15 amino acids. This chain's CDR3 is CASSDPTGGSYEQYF. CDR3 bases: TGTGCCAGCAGTGACCCGACAGGCGGTTCCTACGAGCAGTACTTC.

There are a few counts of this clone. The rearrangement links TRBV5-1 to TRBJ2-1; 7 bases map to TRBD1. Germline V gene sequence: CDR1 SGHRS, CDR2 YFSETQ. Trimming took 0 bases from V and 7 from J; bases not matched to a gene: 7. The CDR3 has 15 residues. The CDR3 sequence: CASSLAGTVANEQFF. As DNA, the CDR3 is TGCGCCAGCAGCTTGGCCGGGACAGTGGCTAATGAGCAGTTCTTC.

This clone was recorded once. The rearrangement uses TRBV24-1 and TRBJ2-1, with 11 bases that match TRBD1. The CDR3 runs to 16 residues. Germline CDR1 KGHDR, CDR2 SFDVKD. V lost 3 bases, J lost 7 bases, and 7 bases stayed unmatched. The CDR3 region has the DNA TGTGCCACCAGTGATACGGACAGGGGGCTGGCGAATGAGCAGTTCTTC. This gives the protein CATSDTDRGLANEQFF.

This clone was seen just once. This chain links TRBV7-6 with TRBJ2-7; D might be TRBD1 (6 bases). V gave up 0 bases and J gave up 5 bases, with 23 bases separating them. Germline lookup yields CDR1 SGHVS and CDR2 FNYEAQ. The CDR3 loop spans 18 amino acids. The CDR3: CASSLARNRGVPGDEQYF. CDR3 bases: TGTGCCAGCAGCTTAGCGCGGAACAGAGGGGTCCCAGGGGACGAGCAGTACTTC.

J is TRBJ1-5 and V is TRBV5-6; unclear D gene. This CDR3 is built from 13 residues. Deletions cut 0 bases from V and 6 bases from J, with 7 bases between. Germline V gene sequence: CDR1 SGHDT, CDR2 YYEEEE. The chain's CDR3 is CASSLGSSQPQHF. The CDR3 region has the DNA TGTGCCAGCAGCTTGGGGTCGAGTCAGCCCCAGCATTTT.

DNA for the CDR3: TGTGCCAGCAGCTTAGACCCCGGGACTAGCGATGAGCAGTTCTTC. It is translated as CASSLDPGTSDEQFF. V and J are TRBV7-2 and TRBJ2-1, with TRBD2 matching 10 bases. The CDR3 contains 15 residues. CDR1 SGHTA and CDR2 FQGNSA come from the germline V gene. With 1 base clipped from V and 8 bases from J, the junction kept 5 bases outside the gene matches.

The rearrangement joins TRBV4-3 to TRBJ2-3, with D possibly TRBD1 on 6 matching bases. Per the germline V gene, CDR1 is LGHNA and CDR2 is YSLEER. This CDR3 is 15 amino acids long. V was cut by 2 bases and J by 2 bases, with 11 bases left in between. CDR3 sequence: CASSQQGSNTDTQYF. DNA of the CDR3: TGCGCCAGCAGCCAACAGGGGTCAAACACAGATACGCAGTATTTT.

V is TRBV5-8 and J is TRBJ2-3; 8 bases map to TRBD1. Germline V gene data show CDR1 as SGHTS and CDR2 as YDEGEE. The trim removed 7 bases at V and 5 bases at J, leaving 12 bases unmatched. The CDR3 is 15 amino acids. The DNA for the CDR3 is TGTGCCAGCGAGACGGGCAGGGGGCTTCAAGATACGCAGTATTTT. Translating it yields CASETGRGLQDTQYF.

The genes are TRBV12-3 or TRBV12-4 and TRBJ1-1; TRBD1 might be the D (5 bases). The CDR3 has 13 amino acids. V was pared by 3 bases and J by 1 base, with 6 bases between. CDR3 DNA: TGTGCCAGCAGTTTCGGGGGGAACACTGAAGCTTTCTTT. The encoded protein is CASSFGGNTEAFF.

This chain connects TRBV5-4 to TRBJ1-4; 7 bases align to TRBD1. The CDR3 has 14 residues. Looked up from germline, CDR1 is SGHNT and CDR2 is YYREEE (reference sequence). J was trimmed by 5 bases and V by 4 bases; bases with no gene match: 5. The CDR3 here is CASSHDRANEKLFF. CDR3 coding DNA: TGTGCCAGCAGCCATGACAGGGCAAATGAAAAACTGTTTTTT.

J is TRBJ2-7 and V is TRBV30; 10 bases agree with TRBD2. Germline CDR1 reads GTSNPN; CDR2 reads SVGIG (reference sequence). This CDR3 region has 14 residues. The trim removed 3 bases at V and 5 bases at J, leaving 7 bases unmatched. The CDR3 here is CAWRRAGGLDEQYF. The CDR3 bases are TGTGCCTGGAGGCGAGCGGGAGGGCTTGACGAGCAGTACTTC.

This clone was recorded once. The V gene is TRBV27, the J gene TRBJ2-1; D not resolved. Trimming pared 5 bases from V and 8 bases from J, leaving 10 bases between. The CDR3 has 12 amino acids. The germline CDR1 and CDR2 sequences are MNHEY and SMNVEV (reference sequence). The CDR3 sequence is CASSPGWDEQFF. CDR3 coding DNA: TGTGCCAGCAGTCCCGGGTGGGATGAGCAGTTCTTC.